The 8 T cell receptor beta chains reported below all come from one sample, sequenced in a study of OX40 agonist ivuxolimab in advanced cancers. Sequencing used immunoSEQ multiplex PCR; TCRdb keeps in-frame clones, though not all of them. This repertoire shows about 100,000 clones, about 86% found once; its top ten account for around 6%. Sequencing was performed on CD4+ or CD8+ T cells sorted from blood, taken in a trial of the OX40 agonist ivuxolimab. Receptors were obtained from an adult with an advanced solid tumor such as melanoma, head and neck, liver or kidney cancer.

The genes are TRBV28 and TRBJ2-1; 12 positions agree with TRBD2. Germline CDR1 MDHEN, CDR2 SYDVKM. J gave up 8 bases and V 6 bases, and 11 bases lay outside the gene matches. This CDR3 is 16 amino acids long. CDR3 in amino acids: CASSNTGLAGIYEQFF. CDR3 nucleotides: TGTGCCAGCAGCAACACGGGACTAGCGGGCATTTATGAGCAGTTCTTC.

This chain uses TRBV7-6 with TRBJ1-5, with D tentatively TRBD1 (6 bases). V lost 3 bases, J lost 2 bases, and 11 bases lay in between. Germline V CDR1 and CDR2: SGHVS, FNYEAQ. The CDR3 is made up of 15 amino acids. CDR3 nucleotides: TGTGCCAGCAGCTTGGGACAATCAGGCAATCAGCCCCAGCATTTT. Translated: CASSLGQSGNQPQHF. Supplemented by reference TRBV7-6 and TRBJ1-5, the full variable domain reads GAGVSQSPRYKVTKRGQDVALRCDPISGHVSLYWYRQALGQGPEFLTYFNYEAQQDKSGLPNDRFSAERPEGSISTLTIQRTEQRDSAMYRCASSLGQSGNQPQHFGDGTRLSIL.

Only a few counts were recorded for this clone. The chain combines TRBV7-9 with TRBJ2-1; 7 bases are shared with TRBD1. Trimming removed 8 bases from V and 2 bases from J; junction bases left unmatched: 6. The germline V gene has CDR1 SEHNR and CDR2 FQNEAQ (reference sequence). The length of the CDR3 is 14 residues. Here the CDR3 reads CASADRETYNEQFF. CDR3 nucleotides: TGTGCCAGCGCAGACAGGGAGACCTACAATGAGCAGTTCTTC.

This chain connects TRBV5-1 to TRBJ2-7; D is uncertain. The CDR3 contains 14 residues. The V end lost 0 bases, the J end lost 0 bases, and 7 bases lay between the germline ends. CDR1 and CDR2 from the germline V gene are SGHRS and YFSETQ. The CDR3 sequence: CASSLEAHSYEQYF. DNA for the CDR3: TGCGCCAGCAGCTTGGAAGCCCACTCCTACGAGCAGTACTTC.

This chain links TRBV14 with TRBJ2-2, with D perhaps TRBD2 (5 bases). The V end was cut by 0 bases, the J end by 4 bases, with 15 bases between. This CDR3 has 17 amino acids. Germline V CDR1 and CDR2: SGHDN, FVKESK. CDR3 DNA: TGTGCCAGCAGCCAAGAATTCGGGGTAGCCCTCACCGGGGAGCTGTTTTTT. This encodes CASSQEFGVALTGELFF.

This chain joins TRBV6-6 and TRBJ1-2, with a tentative D call TRBD1 (6 bases). This CDR3 is 16 amino acids long. The ends were cut back, 7 bases at V and 7 bases at J, with 25 bases in the middle. Germline CDR1 MNHNY, CDR2 SVGAGI (reference sequence). CDR3 DNA: TGTGCCAGCACCCCCGGTCTGCAGTGGGGGGCGTTTGGCTACACCTTC. Translating it yields CASTPGLQWGAFGYTF.

Concerning this clone itself: In the same sample, other DNA sequences code for this CDR3. The chain employs TRBV18 and TRBJ1-1; D unresolved. The CDR3 is 13 amino acids. Trimming pared 3 bases from V and 2 bases from J, leaving 7 bases between. Per the germline V gene, CDR1 is KGHSH and CDR2 is LQKENI. The CDR3 DNA is TGTGCCAGCTCACCCGGTTTAAACACTGAAGCTTTCTTT. Its translation: CASSPGLNTEAFF.

The chain combines TRBV5-1 with TRBJ1-2; the match to TRBD1 covers 7 bases. CDR3 size: 15 residues. V shed 2 bases and J 0 bases; nucleotides not matched to a gene: 4. Per germline, CDR1 SGHRS and CDR2 YFSETQ. CDR3 protein: CASSFRDSANYGYTF. DNA of the CDR3: TGCGCCAGCAGCTTTCGGGACAGCGCTAACTATGGCTACACCTTC. Drawing the rest from reference TRBV5-1 and TRBJ1-2, the complete variable domain is KAGVTQTPRYLIKTRGQQVTLSCSPISGHRSVSWYQQTPGQGLQFLFEYFSETQRNKGNFPGRFSGRQFSNSRSEMNVSTLELGDSALYLCASSFRDSANYGYTFGSGTRLTVV.